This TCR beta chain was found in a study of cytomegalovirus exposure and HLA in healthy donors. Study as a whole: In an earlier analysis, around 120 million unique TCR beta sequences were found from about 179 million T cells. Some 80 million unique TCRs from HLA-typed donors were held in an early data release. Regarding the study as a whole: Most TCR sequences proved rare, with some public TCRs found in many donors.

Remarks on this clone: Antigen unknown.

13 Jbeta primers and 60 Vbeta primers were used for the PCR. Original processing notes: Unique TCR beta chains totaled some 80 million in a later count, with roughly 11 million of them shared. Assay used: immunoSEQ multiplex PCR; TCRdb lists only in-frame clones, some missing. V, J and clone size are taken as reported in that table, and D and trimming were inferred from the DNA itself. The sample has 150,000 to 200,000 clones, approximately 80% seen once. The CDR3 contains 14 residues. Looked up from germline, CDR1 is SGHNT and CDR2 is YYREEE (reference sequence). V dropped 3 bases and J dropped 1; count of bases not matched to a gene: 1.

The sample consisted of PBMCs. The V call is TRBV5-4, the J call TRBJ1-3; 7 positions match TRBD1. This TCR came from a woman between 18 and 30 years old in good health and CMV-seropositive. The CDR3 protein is CASSSGQSGNTIYF. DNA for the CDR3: TGTGCCAGCAGCTCGGGACAGTCTGGAAACACCATATATTTT.